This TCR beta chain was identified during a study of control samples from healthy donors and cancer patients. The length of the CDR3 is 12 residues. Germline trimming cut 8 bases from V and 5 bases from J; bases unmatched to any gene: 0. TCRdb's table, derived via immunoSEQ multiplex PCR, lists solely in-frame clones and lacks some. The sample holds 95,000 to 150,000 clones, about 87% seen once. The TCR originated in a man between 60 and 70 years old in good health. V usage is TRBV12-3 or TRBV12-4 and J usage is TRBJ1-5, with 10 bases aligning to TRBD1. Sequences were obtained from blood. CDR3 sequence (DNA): TGTGCCAGCGGGACAGGGGATCAGCCCCAGCATTTT. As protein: CASGTGDQPQHF.